Sequencing of this TCR beta chain was carried out in a study of human T cells and chemical hapten exposure. The V gene's germline CDR1 is MDHEN and CDR2 SYDVKM. The V gene lost 4 bases and the J gene lost 1 base, with 4 bases spanning the gap. The CDR3 runs to 12 residues. This clonotype has a handful of counts. Antigen: not known. Time point meaning: patch test 2, 6 weeks after DPC sensitization. Treatment of the sample: therapeutic diphenylcyclopropenone sensitization with weekly scalp DPC. MiXCR was run by TCRdb on the RACE reads, yielding one entry per CDR3 protein. The sample includes 40,000 to 45,000 distinct CDR3 sequences, around 9.3% of them seen just once. Study outcomes and limitations: Large CDR3 similarity clusters arose significantly more often from expanded TCRs than from controls.

Material: whole blood, obtained in connection with sensitization to the hapten diphenylcyclopropenone (DPC). This rearrangement joins TRBV28 to TRBJ1-1, with no clear D. The receptor comes from a woman between 35 and 50 years old with alopecia areata. Some clones in this sample may be carry-over from other donors' samples. CDR3 nucleotides: TGTGCCAGCAGTTATGAGAACACTGAAGCTTTCTTT. Translated, it gives CASSYENTEAFF.